A single sample is the source of the 8 T cell receptor beta chains below, sequenced in a study of shared clonotypes between healthy human individuals. TCRdb's table, derived via immunoSEQ multiplex PCR, lists solely in-frame clones and lacks some. The sample shows approximately 2.5 million clones, 93% of them seen only once. Sample: naive CD4+ T cells from PBMCs. Noted subset: CD45RA+ positively selected. These TCRs come from a man between 18 and 29 years old in good health. Some clones in this sample may be carry-over from other donors' samples.

The rearrangement links TRBV28 to TRBJ1-5; no clear D gene. The length of the CDR3 is 13 residues. V lost 2 bases, J lost 8 bases, and 10 bases lay in between. Per germline, CDR1 MDHEN and CDR2 SYDVKM. The DNA for the CDR3 is TGTGCCAGCAGTTTAAAGGCACAGAAGCCCCAGCATTTT. It is translated as CASSLKAQKPQHF.

The chain uses TRBV5-1 and TRBJ2-1, with 9 bases identical to TRBD2. The germline V gene has CDR1 SGHRS and CDR2 YFSETQ. V lost 0 bases, J lost 7 bases, and 8 bases stayed unmatched. The length of the CDR3 is 16 residues. Here the CDR3 reads CASSLVGGRAANEQFF. CDR3 sequence (DNA): TGCGCCAGCAGCTTGGTAGGCGGGAGGGCCGCAAATGAGCAGTTCTTC.

The chain combines TRBV10-3 with TRBJ2-7; TRBD2 might be the D (6 bases). Germline V gives CDR1 ENHRY, CDR2 SYGVKD. The CDR3 is made up of 12 amino acids. The CDR3 DNA reads TGTGCGACCCGGGACTTTGCCTACGAGCAGTACTTC. Protein sequence: CATRDFAYEQYF.

The chain has TRBV6-6 and TRBJ2-3, with 9 bases matching TRBD1. CDR1 is MNHNY, CDR2 SVGAGI, per germline (reference sequence). The trim removed 7 bases at V and 4 bases at J, leaving 3 bases unmatched. The CDR3 loop spans 13 amino acids. CDR3 coding DNA: TGTGCCAGCACGACAGGGGGGGCAGATACGCAGTATTTT. It yields the protein CASTTGGADTQYF.

This chain links TRBV7-9 with TRBJ1-5; D is unclear. The V end lost 3 bases, the J end lost 2 bases, and 8 bases lay between the germline ends. Germline CDR1 is SEHNR and CDR2 is FQNEAQ (reference sequence). This CDR3 region has 14 residues. The CDR3 spells CASSFTEGNQPQHF. In nucleotides, the CDR3 is TGTGCCAGCAGCTTTACTGAGGGCAATCAGCCCCAGCATTTT.

The genes are TRBV28 and TRBJ1-1; TRBD1 matches at 7 bases. This CDR3 spans 16 amino acids. The junction had 8 bases not matched to a gene; V was cut back by 3 bases and J by 1 base. CDR1 is MDHEN, CDR2 SYDVKM, per germline. CDR3 in DNA: TGTGCCAGCAGTTTCCACCTAAGGACAGGGAACACTGAAGCTTTCTTT. Protein sequence: CASSFHLRTGNTEAFF. Variable domain in full (rest from reference TRBV28 and TRBJ1-1): DVKVTQSSRYLVKRTGEKVFLECVQDMDHENMFWYRQDPGLGLRLIYFSYDVKMKEKGDIPEGYSVSREKKERFSLILESASTNQTSMYLCASSFHLRTGNTEAFFGQGTRLTVV.

This chain joins TRBV15 and TRBJ2-1, with 11 bases fitting TRBD2. The germline CDR1 and CDR2 sequences are LNHNV and YYDKDF (reference sequence). The CDR3 extends over 16 amino acids. Losses at the gene ends were 4 bases for V and 4 bases for J; bases not matched to a gene: 6. The CDR3 sequence: CATSTTSGSMYNEQFF. In DNA form, the CDR3 reads TGTGCCACCAGCACAACTAGCGGGAGTATGTACAATGAGCAGTTCTTC. Supplemented by reference TRBV15 and TRBJ2-1, the full variable domain reads DAMVIQNPRYQVTQFGKPVTLSCSQTLNHNVMYWYQQKSSQAPKLLFHYYDKDFNNEADTPDNFQSRRPNTSFCFLDIRSPGLGDTAMYLCATSTTSGSMYNEQFFGPGTRLTVL.

This chain uses TRBV9 with TRBJ1-2, with 8 bases identical to TRBD1. The length of the CDR3 is 15 residues. Looked up from germline, CDR1 is SGDLS and CDR2 is YYNGEE. V shed 4 bases and J 3 bases; nucleotides not matched to a gene: 8. The chain's CDR3 is CASSSRQGNDYGYTF. CDR3 nucleotides: TGTGCCAGCAGCTCCAGACAGGGGAACGACTATGGCTACACCTTC.